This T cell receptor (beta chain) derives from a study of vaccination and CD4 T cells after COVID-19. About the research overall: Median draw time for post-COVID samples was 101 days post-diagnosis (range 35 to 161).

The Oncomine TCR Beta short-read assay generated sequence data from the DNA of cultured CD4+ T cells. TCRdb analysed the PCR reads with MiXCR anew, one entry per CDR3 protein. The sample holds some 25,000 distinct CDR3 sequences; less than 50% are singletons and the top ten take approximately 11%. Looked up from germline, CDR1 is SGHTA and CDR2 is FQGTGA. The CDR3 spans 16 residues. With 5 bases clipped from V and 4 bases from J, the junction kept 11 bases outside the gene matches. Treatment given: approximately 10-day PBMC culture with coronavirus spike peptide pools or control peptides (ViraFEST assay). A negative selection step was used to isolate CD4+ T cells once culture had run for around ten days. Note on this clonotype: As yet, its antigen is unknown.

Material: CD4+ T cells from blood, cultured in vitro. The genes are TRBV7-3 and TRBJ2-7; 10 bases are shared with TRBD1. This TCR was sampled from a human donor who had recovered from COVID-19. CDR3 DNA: TGTGCCAGCAGCCAAAGCTGGGACAGGGGTTGTTACGAGCAGTACTTC. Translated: CASSQSWDRGCYEQYF.